This T cell receptor (beta chain) was sequenced during a study of blood T cells in healthy people across ages. General observations from the study: The diversity estimates, figures obtained from one million T cells, were considered underestimates. PBMCs went unsorted, and a conclusive naive versus antigen-experienced comparison was therefore prevented.

Note on this clonotype: Its antigen remains unknown.

The ends were cut back, 1 base at V and 3 bases at J, with 19 bases in the middle. Germline CDR1 DFQATT, CDR2 SNEGSKA (reference sequence). The CDR3 covers 16 residues. A second PCR of about 7 to 11 cycles used a sample-barcoded 5' primer and a J-beta primer mix. Each CDR3 protein gets one entry after TCRdb re-called the 5' RACE reads with MiXCR. The sample has about 1 million distinct CDR3 sequences; under 55% are singletons. The chain combines TRBV20-1 with TRBJ2-7; D might be TRBD1 (6 bases). The specimen sequenced was blood. This TCR was sampled from a woman aged 60-75 years in good health. As DNA, the CDR3 is TGCAGTGCTAGAGGGCTCAGGCAGGGGCCCCTCTACGAGCAGTACTTC. It codes for CSARGLRQGPLYEQYF.